This is a list of T cell receptor beta chains from one sample in a study of T cell responses to AZD1222 COVID-19 vaccine. Profiling relied on immunoSEQ multiplex PCR, and the TCRdb table lists in-frame clones only, not all of them. The table records over 120,000 clones, roughly 89% of them present only once. Source: peripheral blood, taken on day 0 of AZD1222 vaccination. These receptors were taken from an adult in good health. The CDR3 runs from the conserved cysteine through the conserved F or W. D genes are given only for firm matches.

d_gene	v_gene	j_gene	CDR3nt	CDR3aa
NA	TRBV2	TRBJ1-2	TGTGCCAGCAGTGAGGGACAAGCTAACTATGGCTACACCTTC	CASSEGQANYGYTF
TRBD1	TRBV7-9	TRBJ2-7	TGTGCCAGCAGCTTAGGGACAGGGAGCCACCAGCAGTACTTC	CASSLGTGSHQQYF
TRBD1	TRBV6-6	TRBJ1-3	TGTGCCAGCAGTCCCGGGACAGGTGCAAGCTCTGGAAACACCATATATTTT	CASSPGTGASSGNTIYF
TRBD1	TRBV6-5	TRBJ1-4	TGTGCCAGCAGTTACTCGGGACAGACAGAAAAACTGTTTTTT	CASSYSGQTEKLFF
NA	TRBV5-1	TRBJ1-2	TGCGCCAGCAGCTTGGTCTATAGTATCGGGGGCGGTAACTATGGCTACACCTTC	CASSLVYSIGGGNYGYTF
NA	TRBV19	TRBJ2-2	TGTGCCAGTAGCGCTACTGACGGGTTCGCCGGGGAGCTGTTTTTT	CASSATDGFAGELFF
TRBD1	TRBV6-6	TRBJ1-1	TGTGCCAGCAGAGCCGGGACAGAGAACACTGAAGCTTTCTTT	CASRAGTENTEAFF
NA	TRBV5-4	TRBJ2-7	TGTGCCAGCAGCACCCGTAGCGAGGTTGAGGGCGAGCAGTACTTC	CASSTRSEVEGEQYF
NA	TRBV20-1	TRBJ2-7	TGCAGTGCCGGATCCTACGAGCAGTACTTC	CSAGSYEQYF
NA	TRBV20-1	TRBJ2-1	TGCAGTGCTAGGTTTGCGTATGAGCAGTTCTTC	CSARFAYEQFF
NA	TRBV6-2/TRBV6-3	TRBJ2-7	TGTGCCAGCAGTCCAACACCCTCCTACGAGCAGTACTTC	CASSPTPSYEQYF